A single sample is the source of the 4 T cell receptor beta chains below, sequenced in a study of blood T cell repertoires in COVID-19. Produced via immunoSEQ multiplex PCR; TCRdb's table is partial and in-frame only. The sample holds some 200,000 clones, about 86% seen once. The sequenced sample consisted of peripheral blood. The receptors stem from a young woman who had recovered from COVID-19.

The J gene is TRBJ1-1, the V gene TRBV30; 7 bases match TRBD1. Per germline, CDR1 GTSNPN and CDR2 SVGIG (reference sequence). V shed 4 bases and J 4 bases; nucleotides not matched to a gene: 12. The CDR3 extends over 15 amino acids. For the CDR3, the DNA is TGTGCCTGGATAGGGGTCACAGGGGTCGGCACTGAAGCTTTCTTT. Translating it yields CAWIGVTGVGTEAFF.

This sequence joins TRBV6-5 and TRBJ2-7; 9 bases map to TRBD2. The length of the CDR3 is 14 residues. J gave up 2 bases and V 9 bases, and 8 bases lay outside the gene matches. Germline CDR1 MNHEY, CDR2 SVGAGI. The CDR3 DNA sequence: TGTGCCAGTAAGATGACTAGCGGTACCTACGAGCAGTACTTC. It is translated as CASKMTSGTYEQYF.

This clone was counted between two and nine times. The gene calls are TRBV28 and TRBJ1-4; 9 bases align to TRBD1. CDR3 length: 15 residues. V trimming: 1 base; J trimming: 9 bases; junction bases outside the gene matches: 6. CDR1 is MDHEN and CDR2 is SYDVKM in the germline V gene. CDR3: CASSLSPGQGKKLFF. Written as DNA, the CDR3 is TGTGCCAGCAGTTTATCCCCGGGACAGGGAAAAAAACTGTTTTTT. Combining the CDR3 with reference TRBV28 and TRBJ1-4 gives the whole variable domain DVKVTQSSRYLVKRTGEKVFLECVQDMDHENMFWYRQDPGLGLRLIYFSYDVKMKEKGDIPEGYSVSREKKERFSLILESASTNQTSMYLCASSLSPGQGKKLFFGSGTQLSVL.

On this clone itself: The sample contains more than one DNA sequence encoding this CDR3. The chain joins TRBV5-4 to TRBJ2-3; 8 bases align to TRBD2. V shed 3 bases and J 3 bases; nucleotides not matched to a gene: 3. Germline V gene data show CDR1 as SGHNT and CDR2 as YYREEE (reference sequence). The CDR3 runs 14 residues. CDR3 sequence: CASSSTSGTDTQYF. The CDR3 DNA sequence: TGTGCCAGCAGCTCAACTAGCGGTACAGATACGCAGTATTTT.